This T cell receptor beta chain is from a study of blood T cell repertoires in COVID-19. On the study more broadly: Researchers got acute and convalescent COVID-19 samples from the United States, Italy and Spain.

This clone was seen once. As handled by the study authors: Scientists estimated how many nucleated cells there were by amplifying reference gene primers. The repertoire was sequenced with immunoSEQ multiplex PCR; TCRdb's copy has only in-frame clones and lacks some. V and J calls plus clone size are reproduced from that table; the DNA served to infer D and trimming. Of roughly 200,000 clones in the sample, 70% to 90% were seen once. Material for sequencing was peripheral blood. The source of this sequence is a man aged 55 to 70 with acute or convalescent COVID-19.

CDR3 protein: CASSGTGDGYTF. The DNA of the CDR3 is TGCGCCAGCAGTGGGACAGGGGACGGCTACACCTTC. This rearrangement joins TRBV10-2 to TRBJ1-2; 9 nucleotides align to TRBD1. The CDR3 extends over 12 amino acids. Trimming cost V 4 bases and J 8 bases; bases outside gene matches: 2. Germline loops: CDR1 WSHSY, CDR2 SAAADI.